This TCR beta chain was sequenced in a study of T cell repertoires in cytomegalovirus infection. Study at large: Newly reported HLA-C-restricted and thoroughly characterized HLA-B-restricted CMV epitopes were employed. Public TCR beta signatures were indicative of both CMV infection and a matching HLA type. Study conclusions and caveats: Ex vivo, HLA-C-restricted CMV-specific TCR beta clonotypes prevailed over the rest of the response.

TCRdb itself ran the reads through MiXCR, one entry per CDR3 protein. The sample lists 680,000 or so distinct CDR3 sequences, around a third occurring once. CDR1 SGHVS and CDR2 FNYEAQ come from the germline V gene. The CDR3 length is 16 residues. The V gene lost 5 bases and the J gene lost 2 bases, with 15 bases spanning the gap. This clonotype was seen a few times. Its specificity is unknown. The sample in question was cultured PBMCs, obtained from culture after CMV antigen stimulation. The gene calls are TRBV7-6 and TRBJ2-2, with D perhaps matching TRBD1 or TRBD2 (5 bases each). The TCR originated in a human donor in good health (CMV status not recorded). Some clones in this sample may be carry-over from other donors' samples. The CDR3 DNA sequence: TGTGCCAGCAGCCCCAAGGGGAGCGCTAACACCGGGGAGCTGTTTTTT. Protein sequence: CASSPKGSANTGELFF.